This T cell receptor beta chain was sequenced for a study of CD4 T cell repertoires in COVID-19. Study-level results: Some SARS-CoV-2 clonotypes, between about 6.5 and 26%, recurred in SARS-CoV and/or HKU1 cultures.

Samples came from patients recovered from mild-to-severe COVID-19. No culture step preceded sequencing of the ex vivo isolated memory T cells. With respect to this clone: As yet, its antigen is unknown.

Germline-derived CDR1 and CDR2 are MGHDK and SYGVNS. V lost 3 bases and J lost 1, with 12 bases in between. The CDR3 has 15 amino acids. Here immunoSEQ multiplex PCR was the method, and the copy in TCRdb shows in-frame clones only, minus some. This sample yields fewer than 100,000 clones, of which about 80% are seen a single time; 0.5% to 0.6% belongs to the top ten. The sample in question was CD4+ T cells from peripheral blood, obtained after recovery from COVID-19. The chain combines TRBV25-1 with TRBJ1-1, with a tentative D call TRBD1 (5 bases). This receptor was taken from a human donor who had COVID-19. The CDR3: CASSEQGDWNTEAFF. CDR3 DNA sequence: TGTGCCAGCAGTGAGCAGGGCGACTGGAACACTGAAGCTTTCTTT. Complete variable domain (other parts from reference TRBV25-1 and TRBJ1-1): EADIYQTPRYLVIGTGKKITLECSQTMGHDKMYWYQQDPGMELHLIHYSYGVNSTEKGDLSSESTVSRIRTEHFPLTLESARPSHTSQYLCASSEQGDWNTEAFFGQGTRLTVV.